This TCR beta chain was profiled in a study of blood T cell repertoires in COVID-19 (dated by TCRdb to the early 2020s). Regarding the complete study: The collaborator samples originated in the United States, Italy and Spain and spanned the acute and convalescent phases of COVID-19. A de-identified subject ID, COVID-19 status, age in years and sex were almost always included in the sample metadata. The repertoires were released in a freely available public database intended as a resource for research on the immune response to SARS-CoV-2. Samples came from the ongoing ImmuneRACE study (first 160 participants) plus 1,254 subjects from 6 global collaborators. Deeply sampled blood TCRbeta repertoires from subjects exposed to, actively infected with, or recovered from COVID-19 were included in the dataset. The prospective study material was composed of cDNA or gDNA derived from T cells, B-cell-depleted T cells, or PBMCs. HLA class I and class II types, where available, came from metadata supplied by the sample provider rather than from assay-based typing.

For this clone: What antigen it recognizes has not been identified. Within one base of it there is no much larger clone, and no base qualities were kept.

Whole blood was collected in K2EDTA tubes by collaborating institutions according to the institutions' own protocols. For TCRbeta analysis, collaborators shipped samples in one of three forms: frozen whole blood, isolated PBMCs, or DNA extracted from either of those sample types. The paper as a whole reports these results and caveats: How much clinical and demographic metadata was included differed by source and by participant, and the metadata was provided uncurated.

The CDR3 goes from the cysteine to the phenylalanine over 13 residues. Here the CDR3 DNA is all that survives: 39 bases in frame from base 1. The junction shows trimming of 6 bases on V and 3 bases on J, and the gene matches do not reach 3 bases of it. The CDR1 and CDR2 encoded by the germline V gene (reference sequence) are MNHNY and SVGAGI. TCRbeta CDR3 regions were amplified from genomic DNA using the immunoSEQ Assay, a bias-controlled multiplex PCR. Processing in the source paper ran as follows. The number of nucleated cells in each sample was estimated from the amplification of reference gene primers within the assay. Sequence reads were collapsed and filtered to measure the absolute abundance of every unique TCRbeta CDR3 rearrangement. For each sample, productive Simpson clonality was calculated by taking the square root of Simpson's diversity index across productive rearrangements. The source is immuneACCESS, and TCRdb retained only in-frame sequences with V and J called. Part of the clones is not carried over; for the studies checked, unresolved V genes explain less than half of this, and the remainder is unexplained. From that table come the V and J calls and clone size; the DNA was used to work out D and trimming. The sample records 35,000 to 55,000 clones, roughly 90% of which are singletons. The leading ten clones occupy 14% of the sample.

This receptor was identified in a human donor in a cohort sampled during active COVID-19. The chain was built from TRBV6-6 and TRBJ1-2, and 8 junctional nucleotides match TRBD1. The sequenced sample consisted of peripheral blood. CDR3 protein: CASSNRGDYGYTF. The bases are TGTGCCAGCAGCAACAGGGGGGACTATGGCTACACCTTC.